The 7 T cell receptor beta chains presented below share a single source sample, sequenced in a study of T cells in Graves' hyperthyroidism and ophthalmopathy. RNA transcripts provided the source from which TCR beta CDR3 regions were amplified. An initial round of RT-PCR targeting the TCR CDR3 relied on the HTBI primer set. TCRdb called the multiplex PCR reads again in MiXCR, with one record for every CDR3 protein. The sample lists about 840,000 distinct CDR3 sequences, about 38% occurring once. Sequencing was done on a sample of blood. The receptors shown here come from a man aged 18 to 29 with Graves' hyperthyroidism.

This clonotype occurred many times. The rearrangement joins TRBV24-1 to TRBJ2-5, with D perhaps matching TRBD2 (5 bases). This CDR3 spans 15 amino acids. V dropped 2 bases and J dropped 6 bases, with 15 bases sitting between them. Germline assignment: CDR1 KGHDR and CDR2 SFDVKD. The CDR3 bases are TGTGCCACCAGTGATTCCCGGACCGGGATGAAGACCCAGTACTTC. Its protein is CATSDSRTGMKTQYF.

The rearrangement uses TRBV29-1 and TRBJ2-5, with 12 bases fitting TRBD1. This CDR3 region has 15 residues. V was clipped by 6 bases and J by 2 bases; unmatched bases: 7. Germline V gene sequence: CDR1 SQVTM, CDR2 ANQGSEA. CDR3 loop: CSVNKGQGAQETQYF. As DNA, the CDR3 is TGCAGCGTGAATAAGGGACAGGGGGCACAAGAGACCCAGTACTTC.

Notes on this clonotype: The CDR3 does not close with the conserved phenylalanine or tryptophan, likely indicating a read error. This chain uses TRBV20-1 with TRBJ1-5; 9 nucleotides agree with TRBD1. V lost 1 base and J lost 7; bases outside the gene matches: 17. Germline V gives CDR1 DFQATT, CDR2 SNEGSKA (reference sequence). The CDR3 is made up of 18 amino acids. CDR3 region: CSARGTGDREGIGQPQHL. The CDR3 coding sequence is TGCAGTGCTAGAGGCACGGGGGACAGGGAAGGAATCGGGCAGCCCCAGCATCTT.

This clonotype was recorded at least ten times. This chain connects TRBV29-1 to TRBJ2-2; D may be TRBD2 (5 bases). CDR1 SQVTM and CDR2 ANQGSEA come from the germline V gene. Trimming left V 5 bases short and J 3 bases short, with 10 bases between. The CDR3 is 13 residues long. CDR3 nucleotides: TGCAGCGTTCGTTCCGGGGACACCGGGGAGCTGTTTTTT. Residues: CSVRSGDTGELFF.

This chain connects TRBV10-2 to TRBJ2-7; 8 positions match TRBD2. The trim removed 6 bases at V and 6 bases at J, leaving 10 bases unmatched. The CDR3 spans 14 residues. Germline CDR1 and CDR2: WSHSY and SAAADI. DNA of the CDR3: TGCGCCAGCAGCCAAGAGGGACTAGGAGGCGAGCAGTACTTC. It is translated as CASSQEGLGGEQYF.

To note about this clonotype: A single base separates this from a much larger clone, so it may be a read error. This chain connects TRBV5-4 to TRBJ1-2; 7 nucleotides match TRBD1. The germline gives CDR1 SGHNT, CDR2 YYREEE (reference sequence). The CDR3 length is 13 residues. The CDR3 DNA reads TGTGCCAGCAGCCGTACAGGGGAGGATGGCTACGCCTTC. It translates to CASSRTGEDGYAF.

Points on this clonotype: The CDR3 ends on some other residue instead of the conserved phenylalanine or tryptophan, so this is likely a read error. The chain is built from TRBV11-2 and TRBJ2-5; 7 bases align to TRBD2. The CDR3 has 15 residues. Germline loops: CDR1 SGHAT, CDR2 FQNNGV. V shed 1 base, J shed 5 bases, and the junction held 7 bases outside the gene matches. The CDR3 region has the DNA TGTGCCAGCAGCTTAGGGGGAGGGCCATCGGAGACCCAGTACCTC. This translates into CASSLGGGPSETQYL.